This T cell receptor beta chain was identified during a study of identical twins. Study-wide results and caveats: Beta clonotypes that were abundant in cord blood contained fewer insertions, a pattern absent from memory repertoires. Cross-sectional statistical analysis was relied on for the conclusions, without the same donors being followed.

All donors were healthy, and all were Caucasian. In regard to this clonotype: Its antigen is as yet unknown. Possible read error: a much larger clone is one base away.

The CDR3 is made up of 14 amino acids. The V end was cut by 1 base, the J end by 9 bases, with 16 bases between. MiXCR was run by TCRdb on the 5' RACE reads, yielding one entry per CDR3 protein. The sample holds around 550,000 distinct CDR3 sequences; roughly 15% are singletons and the top ten take 0.35% to 0.45%. The same specimen was also included in a second study, on yellow fever vaccine responses in identical twins. As reported in that work: In identical twins, vaccine T cell responses appeared partly shared and partly individual.

This chain uses TRBV12-3 or TRBV12-4 with TRBJ2-7, with D tentatively TRBD1 or TRBD2 (5 bases each). Material for sequencing was CD4+ T cells sorted from blood. This TCR was sampled from a woman younger than 30 in good health. This CDR3 is CASSLGGRSTGQYF. CDR3 DNA: TGTGCCAGCAGTTTAGGCGGGCGCAGTACAGGGCAGTACTTC.